Presented here are 25 T cell receptor beta chains from one specimen sequenced in a study of blood T cell repertoires in COVID-19. Only in-frame clones appear in the TCRdb table, and some are missing; sequencing was by immunoSEQ multiplex PCR. The data contain about 120,000 clones, roughly 79% of them singletons. The sample comprised peripheral blood. The receptors stem from a human donor in a cohort sampled during active COVID-19.

The chain links TRBV7-3 to TRBJ1-4; 10 nucleotides align to TRBD1. V lost 5 bases, J lost 8 bases, and 8 bases stayed unmatched. There are 15 residues in the CDR3. CDR1 is SGHTA, CDR2 FQGTGA, per germline. In nucleotides, the CDR3 is TGTGCCAGCAGCCTAGGACAGGGGGTAGGAGAAAAACTGTTTTTT. Translated, it gives CASSLGQGVGEKLFF.

This clone was seen just once. The genes are TRBV6-5 and TRBJ1-6; TRBD1 might be the D (6 bases). Germline values: CDR1 MNHEY, CDR2 SVGAGI. Deletions cut 6 bases from V and 9 bases from J, with 12 bases between. This CDR3 is 13 amino acids long. CDR3: CASRKPRGSPLHF. The CDR3 DNA follows: TGTGCCAGCAGGAAACCCAGGGGTTCACCCCTCCACTTT.

This chain links TRBV2 with TRBJ2-7, with D perhaps TRBD2 (6 bases). The CDR3 consists of 14 residues. The V and J ends lost 7 bases and 6 bases respectively, with 19 bases between them. The germline V gene has CDR1 SNHLY and CDR2 FYNNEI. CDR3 residues: CASTNSGTLPEQYF. The CDR3 DNA sequence: TGTGCCAGCACTAATAGCGGAACCCTTCCCGAGCAGTACTTC.

The gene calls are TRBV2 and TRBJ2-5; D is possibly TRBD1 (5 bases). Per germline, CDR1 SNHLY and CDR2 FYNNEI. The CDR3 is 13 residues long. Deletions cut 5 bases from V and 2 bases from J, with 9 bases between. DNA of the CDR3: TGTGCCAGCAGTACAGGTTATCAAGAGACCCAGTACTTC. Protein: CASSTGYQETQYF.

In the case of this clone: Other DNA sequences of this sample code for an identical CDR3. The genes are TRBV7-9 and TRBJ2-7; D is possibly TRBD2 (6 bases). Germline V gives CDR1 SEHNR, CDR2 FQNEAQ (reference sequence). Trimming removed 1 base from V and 3 bases from J, with 7 bases in between. This CDR3 has 13 amino acids. The CDR3 nucleotides are TGTGCCAGCAGCTTAGTCGGGGGCTACGAGCAGTACTTC. This codes for CASSLVGGYEQYF.

The chain couples TRBV3-1 (or the pseudogene TRBV3-2) to TRBJ1-2; D is unresolved. V gave up 1 base and J gave up 8 bases, with 8 bases separating them. This CDR3 is 12 amino acids long. From germline, CDR1 is LGHDT and CDR2 YNNKEL (reference sequence). The CDR3 bases are TGTGCCAGCAGCCAAGGCCCGGAGGGCTACACCTTC. It specifies CASSQGPEGYTF.

The count of this clone is one. The CDR3: CASSPLSSYNEQFF. The CDR3 region has the DNA TGTGCCAGCAGCCCACTGAGCTCCTACAATGAGCAGTTCTTC. The V gene is TRBV28, the J gene TRBJ2-1; no reliable D call. The CDR3 is 14 residues long. The germline V gene has CDR1 MDHEN and CDR2 SYDVKM. The V end lost 6 bases, the J end lost 0 bases, and 9 bases lay between the germline ends.

The gene calls are TRBV10-2 and TRBJ2-7; 9 bases are shared with TRBD1. This CDR3 has 13 amino acids. V lost 5 bases to trimming and J lost 4 bases; unmatched junction nucleotides: 3. Germline V gene lookup returns CDR1 WSHSY and CDR2 SAAADI. The CDR3 region has the DNA TGCGCCAGCAGTAGGACAGGGGCTTACGAGCAGTACTTC. Protein: CASSRTGAYEQYF.

The chain employs TRBV27 and TRBJ2-3; 13 nucleotides agree with TRBD2. Trimming took 0 bases from V and 6 from J; bases not matched to a gene: 9. CDR1 is MNHEY and CDR2 is SMNVEV in the germline V gene (reference sequence). There are 18 residues in the CDR3. CDR3: CASSLSPGLAGPPDTQYF. The CDR3 DNA follows: TGTGCCAGCAGTTTATCTCCGGGACTAGCGGGGCCCCCCGATACGCAGTATTTT.

The V gene is TRBV7-8, the J gene TRBJ1-5, with D unclear. Trimming stripped 1 base from V and 3 bases from J, with 7 bases between. Germline V gene sequence: CDR1 SGHVS, CDR2 FQNEAQ. The CDR3 totals 14 residues. The CDR3 region has the DNA TGTGCCAGCAGCTTAGGACAAATCAATCAGCCCCAGCATTTT. This encodes CASSLGQINQPQHF.

CDR3 nucleotides: TGTGCCAGCAGCTTAGAGCGGGGGGATATAGATACGCAGTATTTT. Translation gives CASSLERGDIDTQYF. The chain links TRBV7-2 to TRBJ2-3, with 9 positions matching TRBD2. The CDR3 totals 15 residues. Trimming took 1 base from V and 5 from J; bases not matched to a gene: 4. Germline assignment: CDR1 SGHTA and CDR2 FQGNSA.

This clone has only one observation. V is TRBV4-1 and J is TRBJ2-1; the match to TRBD1 covers 9 bases. The V and J ends lost 8 bases and 4 bases, in that order; junction bases with no gene match: 9. This CDR3 contains 15 residues. From germline, CDR1 is MGHRA and CDR2 YSYEKL. In DNA, the CDR3 is TGCGCCAGCGAGCCGGGACAGGGCCTATACAATGAGCAGTTCTTC. Encoded protein: CASEPGQGLYNEQFF.

This chain joins TRBV6-1 and TRBJ2-5; possible D gene TRBD2, 6 bases. V shed 3 bases and J shed 1 base, with 6 bases lying between them. Germline V CDR1 and CDR2: MNHNS, SASEGT. CDR3 length equals 13 residues. CDR3 amino acids: CASSERGQETQYF. The CDR3 coding sequence is TGTGCCAGCAGTGAGCGGGGCCAAGAGACCCAGTACTTC.

The chain couples TRBV2 to TRBJ2-1, with a tentative D call TRBD1 (5 bases). The CDR3 is 16 amino acids. The V gene's germline CDR1 is SNHLY and CDR2 FYNNEI. The V and J ends lost 6 bases and 0 bases respectively, with 15 bases between them. CDR3 in DNA: TGTGCCAGCAGGACCCTTGGACACGTCTCCTACAATGAGCAGTTCTTC. It is translated as CASRTLGHVSYNEQFF.

The J gene is TRBJ2-1, the V gene TRBV19, with 12 nucleotides matching TRBD1. The V gene's germline CDR1 is LNHDA and CDR2 SQIVND (reference sequence). The CDR3 runs 19 residues. Trimming removed 2 bases from V and 2 bases from J; junction bases left unmatched: 10. The chain's CDR3 is CASSITPGGQGATYNEQFF. In DNA form, the CDR3 reads TGTGCCAGTAGTATAACCCCGGGGGGACAGGGGGCCACCTACAATGAGCAGTTCTTC.

J is TRBJ1-2 and V is TRBV7-3, with 7 bases matching TRBD1. V shed 4 bases, J shed 5 bases, and the junction held 7 bases outside the gene matches. The CDR3 covers 14 residues. The V gene's germline CDR1 is SGHTA and CDR2 FQGTGA. CDR3 bases: TGTGCCAGCAGCTCCAGCCAGGGGGGTTATGGCTACACCTTC. It is translated as CASSSSQGGYGYTF.

V and J are TRBV6-6 and TRBJ1-2, with 7 bases fitting TRBD1. This CDR3 spans 14 amino acids. Unmatched junction bases numbered 8, after V lost 6 bases and J lost 4 bases. Germline assignment: CDR1 MNHNY and CDR2 SVGAGI (reference sequence). CDR3 DNA sequence: TGTGCCAGCAGCCCTCCGGGACAGATCTATGGCTACACCTTC. Translating it yields CASSPPGQIYGYTF.

This rearrangement joins TRBV30 to TRBJ1-2; D perhaps matches TRBD1 (6 bases). Trimming removed 7 bases at V and 0 bases at J, with 21 bases between. Germline CDR1 reads GTSNPN; CDR2 reads SVGIG (reference sequence). This CDR3 region has 16 residues. This CDR3 is CAYLPLGHGANYGYTF. The CDR3 DNA is TGTGCCTACCTACCTTTGGGACACGGAGCTAACTATGGCTACACCTTC.

In this sample, this clone turned up once. The genes are TRBV27 and TRBJ1-2; D is uncertain. The CDR3 is 16 amino acids. The V gene lost 5 bases and the J gene lost 3 bases, with 19 bases spanning the gap. From germline, CDR1 is MNHEY and CDR2 SMNVEV (reference sequence). The CDR3 nucleotides are TGTGCCAGCAGTGCCGGCGGCAGCGCCCGTTACTATGGCTACACCTTC. It yields the protein CASSAGGSARYYGYTF.

V usage is TRBV6-1 and J usage is TRBJ1-1; no firm D call. The germline CDR1 and CDR2 sequences are MNHNS and SASEGT. The length of the CDR3 is 14 residues. The V and J ends lost 1 base and 7 bases respectively, with 13 bases between them. CDR3 bases: TGTGCCAGCAGTGAAGGGGGAGCAAAGCTTGAAGCTTTCTTT. Encoded protein: CASSEGGAKLEAFF.

The CDR3 bases are TGTGCCAGCAGTTCCCATGAATACAGGGGCGAGCAGTACTTC. Translating it yields CASSSHEYRGEQYF. The chain joins TRBV28 to TRBJ2-7; 7 bases match TRBD1. This CDR3 is 14 amino acids long. The junction had 9 bases not matched to a gene; V was cut back by 4 bases and J by 6 bases. CDR1 is MDHEN and CDR2 is SYDVKM in the germline V gene.

This chain connects TRBV5-4 to TRBJ1-2; 7 bases are a match to TRBD1. The CDR3 loop spans 14 amino acids. Trimming at V came to 3 bases and at J to 8 bases, leaving 10 bases not matched to a gene. Germline assignment: CDR1 SGHNT and CDR2 YYREEE (reference sequence). The CDR3 protein is CASSSRQGPWGYTF. The CDR3 nucleotides read TGTGCCAGCAGCTCTCGACAGGGTCCCTGGGGCTACACCTTC.

The chain combines TRBV2 with TRBJ2-7; TRBD1 matches at 11 bases. Germline lookup yields CDR1 SNHLY and CDR2 FYNNEI. This CDR3 comprises 13 residues. V lost 7 bases to trimming and J lost 4 bases; unmatched junction nucleotides: 3. The CDR3 protein is CASNRDRGYEQYF. The CDR3 coding sequence is TGTGCCAGCAATAGGGACAGGGGGTACGAGCAGTACTTC.

CDR3: CSVPGVGELFF. CDR3 bases: TGCAGTGTACCGGGAGTCGGGGAGCTGTTTTTT. The chain recombines TRBV20-1 with TRBJ2-2; possible D gene TRBD2, 6 bases. The CDR3 runs 11 residues. Germline-derived CDR1 and CDR2 are DFQATT and SNEGSKA (reference sequence). The V and J ends lost 7 bases and 7 bases respectively, with 10 bases between them.

This rearrangement joins TRBV19 to TRBJ2-7; 12 bases fit TRBD1. V gave up 5 bases and J gave up 5 bases; unmatched junction bases: 7. CDR1 and CDR2 from the germline V gene are LNHDA and SQIVND (reference sequence). This CDR3 contains 15 residues. The CDR3 spells CASSPPGTGGDEQYF. The CDR3 DNA follows: TGTGCCAGTAGTCCTCCCGGGACAGGGGGCGACGAGCAGTACTTC.